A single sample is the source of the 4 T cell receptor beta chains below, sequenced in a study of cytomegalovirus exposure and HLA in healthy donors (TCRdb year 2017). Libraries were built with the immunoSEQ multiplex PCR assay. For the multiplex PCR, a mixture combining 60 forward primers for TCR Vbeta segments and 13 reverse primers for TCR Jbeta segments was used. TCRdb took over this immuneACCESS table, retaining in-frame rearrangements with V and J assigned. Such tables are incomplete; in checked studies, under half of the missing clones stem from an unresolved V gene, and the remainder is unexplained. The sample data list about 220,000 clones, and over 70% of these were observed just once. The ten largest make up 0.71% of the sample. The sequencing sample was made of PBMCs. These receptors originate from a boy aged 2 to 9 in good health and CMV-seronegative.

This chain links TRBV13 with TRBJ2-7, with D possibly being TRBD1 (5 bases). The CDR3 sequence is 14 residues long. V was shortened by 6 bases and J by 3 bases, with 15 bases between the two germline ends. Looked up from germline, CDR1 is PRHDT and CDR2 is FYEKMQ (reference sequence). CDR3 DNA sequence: TGTGCCAGCAGTTCTCCTCGAAGGGGCTACGAGCAGTACTTC. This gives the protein CASSSPRRGYEQYF.

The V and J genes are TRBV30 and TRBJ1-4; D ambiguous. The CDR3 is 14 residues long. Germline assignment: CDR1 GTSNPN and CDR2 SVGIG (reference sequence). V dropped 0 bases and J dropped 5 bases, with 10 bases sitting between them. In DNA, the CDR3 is TGTGCCTGGAGTGTACCTGGGAGGAATGAAAAACTGTTTTTT. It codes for CAWSVPGRNEKLFF. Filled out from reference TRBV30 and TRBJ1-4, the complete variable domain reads SQTIHQWPATLVQPVGSPLSLECTVEGTSNPNLYWYRQAAGRGLQLLFYSVGIGQISSEVPQNLSASRPQDRQFILSSKKLLLSDSGFYLCAWSVPGRNEKLFFGSGTQLSVL.

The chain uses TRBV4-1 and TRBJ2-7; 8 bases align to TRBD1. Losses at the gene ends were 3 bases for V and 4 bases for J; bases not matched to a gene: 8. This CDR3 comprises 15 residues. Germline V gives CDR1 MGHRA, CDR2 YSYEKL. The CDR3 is CASSHLDRGLYEQYF. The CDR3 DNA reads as TGCGCCAGCAGCCACCTAGACAGGGGTCTGTACGAGCAGTACTTC.

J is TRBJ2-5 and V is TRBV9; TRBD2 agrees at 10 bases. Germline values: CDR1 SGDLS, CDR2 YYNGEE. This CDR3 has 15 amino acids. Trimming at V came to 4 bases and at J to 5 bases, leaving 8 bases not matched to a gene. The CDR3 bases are TGTGCCAGCAGCAATAGCGGGGGGACAGGTGAGACCCAGTACTTC. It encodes CASSNSGGTGETQYF.